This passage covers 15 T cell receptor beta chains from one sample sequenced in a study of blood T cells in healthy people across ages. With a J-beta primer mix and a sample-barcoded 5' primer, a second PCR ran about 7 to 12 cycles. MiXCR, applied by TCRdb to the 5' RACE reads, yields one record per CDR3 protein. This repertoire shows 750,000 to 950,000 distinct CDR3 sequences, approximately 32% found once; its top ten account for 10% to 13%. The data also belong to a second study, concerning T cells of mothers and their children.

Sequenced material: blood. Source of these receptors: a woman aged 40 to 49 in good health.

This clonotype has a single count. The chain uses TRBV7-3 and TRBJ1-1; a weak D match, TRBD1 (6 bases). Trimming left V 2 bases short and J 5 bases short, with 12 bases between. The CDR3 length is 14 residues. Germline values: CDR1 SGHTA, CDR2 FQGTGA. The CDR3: CASSLLAGVTEAFF. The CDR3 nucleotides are TGTGCCAGCAGCTTATTGGCAGGGGTAACTGAAGCTTTCTTT.

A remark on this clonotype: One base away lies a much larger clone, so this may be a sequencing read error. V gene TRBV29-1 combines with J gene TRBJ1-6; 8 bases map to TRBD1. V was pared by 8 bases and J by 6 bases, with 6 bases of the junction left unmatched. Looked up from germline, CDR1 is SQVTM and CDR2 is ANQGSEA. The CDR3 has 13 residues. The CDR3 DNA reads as TGCAGCATTCGAGACAGGGGTAATTCACCCCTCCACTTT. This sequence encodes CSIRDRGNSPLHF.

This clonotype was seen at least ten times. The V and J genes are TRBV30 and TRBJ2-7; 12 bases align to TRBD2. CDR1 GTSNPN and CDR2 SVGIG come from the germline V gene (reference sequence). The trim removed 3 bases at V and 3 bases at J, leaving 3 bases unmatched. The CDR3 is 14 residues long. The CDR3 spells CAWRGLAGLYEQYF. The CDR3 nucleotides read TGTGCCTGGAGGGGACTAGCGGGCCTCTACGAGCAGTACTTC.

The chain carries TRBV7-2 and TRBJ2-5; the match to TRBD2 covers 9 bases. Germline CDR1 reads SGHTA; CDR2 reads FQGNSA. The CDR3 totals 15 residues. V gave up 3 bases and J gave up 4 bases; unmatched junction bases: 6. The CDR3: CASSFQRGVGETQYF. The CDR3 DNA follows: TGTGCCAGCAGCTTCCAGCGGGGGGTCGGAGAGACCCAGTACTTC.

The CDR3 DNA reads as TGTGCCAGCAGTTCCTTCGGACGGGAGTATGGCTACACCTTC. Its translation: CASSSFGREYGYTF. The genes are TRBV27 and TRBJ1-2; D unresolved. The CDR3 extends over 14 amino acids. Trimming took 4 bases from V and 5 from J, leaving 14 bases between them. CDR1 MNHEY and CDR2 SMNVEV come from the germline V gene (reference sequence).

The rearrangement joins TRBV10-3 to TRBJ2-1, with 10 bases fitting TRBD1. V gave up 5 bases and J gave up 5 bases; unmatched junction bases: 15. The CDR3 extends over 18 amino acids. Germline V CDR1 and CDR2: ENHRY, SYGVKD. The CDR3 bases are TGTGCCATCAGTCTAGCCCCCCTCCGGGACAGGGGAGACAATGAGCAGTTCTTC. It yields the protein CAISLAPLRDRGDNEQFF.

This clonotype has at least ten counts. CDR3 in DNA: TGTGCCAGCAGCTTTTCAGGGAAAGGAGCCTACGAGCAGTACTTC. Translated, it gives CASSFSGKGAYEQYF. The chain has TRBV7-9 and TRBJ2-7; weak D call: TRBD1 (5 bases). This CDR3 is built from 15 residues. The germline V gene encodes CDR1 SEHNR and CDR2 FQNEAQ (reference sequence). The V gene lost 3 bases and the J gene lost 2 bases, with 14 bases spanning the gap. The full variable domain, in which reference TRBV7-9 and TRBJ2-7 provide the parts outside the CDR3, is DTGVSQNPRHKITKRGQNVTFRCDPISEHNRLYWYRQTLGQGPEFLTYFQNEAQLEKSRLLSDRFSAERPKGSFSTLEIQRTEQGDSAMYLCASSFSGKGAYEQYFGPGTRLTVT.

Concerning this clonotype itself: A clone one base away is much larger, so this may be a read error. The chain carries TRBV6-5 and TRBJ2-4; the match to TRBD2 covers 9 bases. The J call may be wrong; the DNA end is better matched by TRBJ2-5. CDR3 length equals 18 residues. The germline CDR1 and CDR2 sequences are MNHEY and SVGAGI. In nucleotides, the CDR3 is TGTGCCAGCTGTTACTCTTTTCGGGCTAGCGGGGACCGAGAGACCCAGTACTTC. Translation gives CASCYSFRASGDRETQYF.

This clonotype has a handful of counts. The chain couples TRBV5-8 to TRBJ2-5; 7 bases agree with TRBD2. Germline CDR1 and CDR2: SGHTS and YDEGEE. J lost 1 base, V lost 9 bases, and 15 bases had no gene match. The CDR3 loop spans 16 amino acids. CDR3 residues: CANIPLSASGQETQYF. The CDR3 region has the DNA TGTGCCAACATCCCCCTTAGCGCTAGCGGCCAAGAGACCCAGTACTTC.

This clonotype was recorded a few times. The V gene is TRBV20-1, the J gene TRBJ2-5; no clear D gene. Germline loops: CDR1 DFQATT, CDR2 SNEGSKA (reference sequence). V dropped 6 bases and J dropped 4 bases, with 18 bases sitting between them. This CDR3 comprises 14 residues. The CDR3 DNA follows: TGCAGTGCCCGAGTCCCGATCGTGGTAGAGACCCAGTACTTC. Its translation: CSARVPIVVETQYF.

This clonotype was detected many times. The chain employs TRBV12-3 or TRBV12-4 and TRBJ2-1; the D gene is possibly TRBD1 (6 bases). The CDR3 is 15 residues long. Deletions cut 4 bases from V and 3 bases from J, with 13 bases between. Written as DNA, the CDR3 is TGTGCCAGCAGTTCAAGGACAGAAAACTACAATGAGCAGTTCTTC. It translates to CASSSRTENYNEQFF.

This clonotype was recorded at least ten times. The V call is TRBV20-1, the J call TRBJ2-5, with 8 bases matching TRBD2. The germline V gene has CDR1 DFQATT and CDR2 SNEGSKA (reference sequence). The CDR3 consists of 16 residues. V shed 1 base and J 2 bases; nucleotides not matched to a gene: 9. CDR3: CSARVYRGGGQETQYF. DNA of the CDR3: TGCAGTGCTAGAGTGTACCGGGGGGGGGGACAAGAGACCCAGTACTTC.

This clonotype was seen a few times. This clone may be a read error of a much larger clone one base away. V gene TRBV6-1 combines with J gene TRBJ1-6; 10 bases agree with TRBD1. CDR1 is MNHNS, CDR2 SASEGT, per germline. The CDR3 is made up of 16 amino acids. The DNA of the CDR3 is TGTGCCGGCAGTGAAGTGGTGGGGACAGGGGATTCACCCCTCCACTTT. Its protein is CAGSEVVGTGDSPLHF.

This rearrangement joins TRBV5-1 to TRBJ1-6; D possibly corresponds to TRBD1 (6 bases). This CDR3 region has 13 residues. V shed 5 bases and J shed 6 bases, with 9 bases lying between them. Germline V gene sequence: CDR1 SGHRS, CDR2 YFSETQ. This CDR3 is CASRPDSNSPLHF. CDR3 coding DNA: TGCGCCAGCAGGCCGGACAGTAATTCACCCCTCCACTTT.

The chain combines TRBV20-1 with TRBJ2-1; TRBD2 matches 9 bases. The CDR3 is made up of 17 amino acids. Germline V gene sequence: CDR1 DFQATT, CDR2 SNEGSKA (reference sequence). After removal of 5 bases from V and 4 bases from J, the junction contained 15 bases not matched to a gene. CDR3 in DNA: TGCAGTGCTCCGCTCGTACCGGGACTAGCATCATACAATGAGCAGTTCTTC. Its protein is CSAPLVPGLASYNEQFF.